The 20 T cell receptor beta chains in this list originate from one sample, sequenced in a study of blood T cell repertoires in COVID-19. Clones were sequenced by immunoSEQ multiplex PCR, and TCRdb holds only the in-frame ones, with some missing. The table includes 90,000 to 100,000 clones, around 84% detected once. Sequenced: peripheral blood. These receptors all stem from a man aged 55 to 70 with acute or convalescent COVID-19.

J is TRBJ1-2 and V is TRBV19; 8 positions agree with TRBD1. J gave up 5 bases and V 6 bases, and 8 bases lay outside the gene matches. The CDR3 has 14 amino acids. Germline-derived CDR1 and CDR2 are LNHDA and SQIVND (reference sequence). CDR3 sequence (DNA): TGTGCCAGTAGGGATCAACAGGGGGTATATGGCTACACCTTC. Protein: CASRDQQGVYGYTF.

This clone was picked up a small number of times. This chain uses TRBV9 with TRBJ2-3; tentative D call: TRBD1 (6 bases). The germline V gene has CDR1 SGDLS and CDR2 YYNGEE. CDR3 length: 14 amino acids. Trimming took 4 bases from V and 4 from J, leaving 13 bases between them. The CDR3 sequence is CASSIRQVPDTQYF. The CDR3 region has the DNA TGTGCCAGCAGCATACGACAGGTCCCAGATACGCAGTATTTT.

The chain employs TRBV7-7 and TRBJ2-2; D is ambiguous. The CDR3 runs to 13 residues. The V and J ends lost 4 bases and 8 bases respectively, with 11 bases between them. Germline values: CDR1 SSHAT, CDR2 FNYEAQ (reference sequence). CDR3 residues: CASSSDWPGELFF. In DNA form, the CDR3 reads TGTGCCAGCAGCTCAGACTGGCCTGGGGAGCTGTTTTTT. Together with reference TRBV7-7 and TRBJ2-2, the CDR3 gives the full variable domain: GAGVSQSPRYKVTKRGQDVTLRCDPISSHATLYWYQQALGQGPEFLTYFNYEAQPDKSGLPSDRFSAERPEGSISTLTIQRTEQRDSAMYRCASSSDWPGELFFGEGSRLTVL.

This CDR3 reads CASSLGVGGSYTF. The DNA for the CDR3 is TGTGCCAGCAGCTTGGGGGTAGGGGGCAGCTACACCTTC. The chain couples TRBV5-6 to TRBJ1-2; 7 bases fit TRBD1. V gave up 0 bases and J gave up 9 bases; unmatched junction bases: 5. From germline, CDR1 is SGHDT and CDR2 YYEEEE. The CDR3 covers 13 residues.

The rearrangement joins TRBV5-1 to TRBJ2-4; 8 nucleotides match TRBD2. CDR1 is SGHRS and CDR2 is YFSETQ in the germline V gene. This CDR3 contains 16 residues. The V segment lost 1 base and the J segment 5 bases; nucleotides outside the gene matches: 8. CDR3 amino acids: CASSLTPGGMENIQYF. DNA for the CDR3: TGCGCCAGCAGCTTGACGCCGGGGGGGATGGAAAACATTCAGTACTTC.

The chain recombines TRBV6-2 or TRBV6-3 with TRBJ1-2; unclear D gene. From germline, CDR1 is MNHEY and CDR2 SVGEGT. The CDR3 is 16 residues long. With 0 bases removed from V and 2 bases from J, the gap between germline ends came to 13 bases. CDR3 DNA: TGTGCCAGCAGTTACTCGTTGCAGGTCGTCAACTATGGCTACACCTTC. This gives the protein CASSYSLQVVNYGYTF.

This chain connects TRBV5-5 to TRBJ2-3; 7 nucleotides match TRBD1. Trimming removed 0 bases from V and 2 bases from J; junction bases left unmatched: 6. The CDR3 has 16 residues. Germline V lookup: CDR1 SGHKS, CDR2 YYEKEE (reference sequence). CDR3 loop: CASSLGDRAYTDTQYF. The CDR3 DNA sequence: TGTGCCAGCAGCTTGGGTGACAGGGCATACACAGATACGCAGTATTTT.

V is TRBV4-3 and J is TRBJ1-1; TRBD1 agrees at 7 bases. The germline V gene encodes CDR1 LGHNA and CDR2 YSLEER. This CDR3 has 14 amino acids. V shed 4 bases, J shed 0 bases, and the junction held 2 bases outside the gene matches. This CDR3 reads CASSPDRMNTEAFF. As DNA, the CDR3 is TGCGCCAGCAGCCCGGACAGGATGAACACTGAAGCTTTCTTT.

Of note for this clone: At one end the junction does not follow the germline gene, possibly because of a read error. The rearrangement links TRBV7-2 to TRBJ1-2; D uncertain. The germline V gene has CDR1 SGHTA and CDR2 FQGNSA. The CDR3 is 12 amino acids. CDR3 coding DNA: TGTGCCAGCAGCTTAGTGAACTATGGTTACACCTTC. Translation: CASSLVNYGYTF.

The rearrangement joins TRBV4-1 to TRBJ1-2, with D possibly matching TRBD1 (5 bases). The CDR3 runs to 15 residues. The germline V gene encodes CDR1 MGHRA and CDR2 YSYEKL. V lost 5 bases and J 5 bases, leaving 18 bases between the germline ends. The CDR3 nucleotides read TGCGCCAGCAGCTCACCTGGGCAGGGACTTTATGGCTACACCTTC. Its translation: CASSSPGQGLYGYTF.

The chain is built from TRBV6-6 and TRBJ2-5, with D possibly matching TRBD2 (6 bases). Germline CDR1 MNHNY, CDR2 SVGAGI (reference sequence). The V gene lost 6 bases and the J gene lost 3 bases, with 14 bases spanning the gap. This CDR3 has 14 amino acids. CDR3 protein: CASSLPGVEETQYF. The CDR3 DNA reads TGTGCCAGCAGCCTCCCGGGGGTCGAAGAGACCCAGTACTTC.

The V gene is TRBV5-1, the J gene TRBJ2-7; D ambiguous. The CDR3 loop spans 14 amino acids. Per the germline V gene, CDR1 is SGHRS and CDR2 is YFSETQ. V was trimmed by 0 bases and J by 3 bases, leaving 10 bases between them. DNA of the CDR3: TGCGCCAGCAGCTTGGCCTCGGCAGGCTACGAGCAGTACTTC. This translates into CASSLASAGYEQYF.

The J gene is TRBJ1-5, the V gene TRBV7-9, with a tentative D call TRBD1 (6 bases). The CDR3 contains 17 residues. Trimming took off 0 bases at V and 0 bases at J, with 12 bases between the two ends. CDR1 is SEHNR and CDR2 is FQNEAQ in the germline V gene (reference sequence). CDR3 amino acids: CASSLAVAGVSNQPQHF. CDR3 bases: TGTGCCAGCAGCTTAGCCGTGGCAGGGGTTAGCAATCAGCCCCAGCATTTT. Filled out from reference TRBV7-9 and TRBJ1-5, the complete variable domain reads DTGVSQNPRHKITKRGQNVTFRCDPISEHNRLYWYRQTLGQGPEFLTYFQNEAQLEKSRLLSDRFSAERPKGSFSTLEIQRTEQGDSAMYLCASSLAVAGVSNQPQHFGDGTRLSIL.

The genes are TRBV14 and TRBJ1-3; D is unresolved. In germline, CDR1 is SGHDN, CDR2 FVKESK. V was trimmed by 0 bases and J by 0 bases, leaving 15 bases between them. This CDR3 region has 18 residues. Written as DNA, the CDR3 is TGTGCCAGCAGCCAAGATTCACCTGCACCCTACTCTGGAAACACCATATATTTT. Encoded protein: CASSQDSPAPYSGNTIYF.

The chain has TRBV7-2 and TRBJ1-4; possibly TRBD1 for D (6 bases). V was cut by 1 base and J by 5 bases, with 11 bases left in between. The CDR3 has 15 amino acids. The germline CDR1 and CDR2 sequences are SGHTA and FQGNSA. CDR3 bases: TGTGCCAGCAGCTTAGACAGGGTTTTCAATGAAAAACTGTTTTTT. Translated: CASSLDRVFNEKLFF.

This sequence joins TRBV6-6 and TRBJ1-2, with D possibly matching TRBD1 (6 bases). The germline V gene has CDR1 MNHNY and CDR2 SVGAGI (reference sequence). Trimming took 0 bases from V and 4 from J, leaving 15 bases between them. The CDR3 runs 16 residues. The CDR3: CASSYSRLDSPYGYTF. CDR3 sequence (DNA): TGTGCCAGCAGTTACTCGAGGCTGGACAGCCCCTATGGCTACACCTTC.

The J gene is TRBJ1-5, the V gene TRBV10-3; TRBD1 matches 9 bases. Germline assignment: CDR1 ENHRY and CDR2 SYGVKD. The V gene end was trimmed by 6 bases and the J gene end by 4 bases; junction bases not matched to a gene: 4. This CDR3 spans 14 amino acids. The CDR3 sequence is CAISVTGGNQPQHF. In DNA form, the CDR3 reads TGTGCCATCAGCGTGACAGGGGGAAATCAGCCCCAGCATTTT.

The V call is TRBV27, the J call TRBJ1-1; possible D gene TRBD1, 5 bases. Trimming took off 2 bases at V and 7 bases at J, with 23 bases between the two ends. This CDR3 region has 17 residues. Per the germline V gene, CDR1 is MNHEY and CDR2 is SMNVEV (reference sequence). DNA for the CDR3: TGTGCCAGCAGTTTAATCCAAAGGGGAGGGGAGGACCATGAAGCTTTCTTT. It yields the protein CASSLIQRGGEDHEAFF.

DNA of the CDR3: TGTGCCAGCAGTCCCCCGACTAGCGGGGATACGCAGTATTTT. This encodes CASSPPTSGDTQYF. V usage is TRBV28 and J usage is TRBJ2-3; TRBD2 matches 10 bases. CDR1 and CDR2 from the germline V gene are MDHEN and SYDVKM. The CDR3 totals 14 residues. J lost 6 bases, V lost 5 bases, and 5 bases had no gene match.

This rearrangement joins TRBV28 to TRBJ1-1; TRBD1 matches at 7 bases. The germline gives CDR1 MDHEN, CDR2 SYDVKM. Unmatched junction bases numbered 4, after V lost 6 bases and J lost 3 bases. CDR3 length equals 13 residues. Written as DNA, the CDR3 is TGTGCCAGCAGGGGACAGCCCTACACTGAAGCTTTCTTT. This translates into CASRGQPYTEAFF.